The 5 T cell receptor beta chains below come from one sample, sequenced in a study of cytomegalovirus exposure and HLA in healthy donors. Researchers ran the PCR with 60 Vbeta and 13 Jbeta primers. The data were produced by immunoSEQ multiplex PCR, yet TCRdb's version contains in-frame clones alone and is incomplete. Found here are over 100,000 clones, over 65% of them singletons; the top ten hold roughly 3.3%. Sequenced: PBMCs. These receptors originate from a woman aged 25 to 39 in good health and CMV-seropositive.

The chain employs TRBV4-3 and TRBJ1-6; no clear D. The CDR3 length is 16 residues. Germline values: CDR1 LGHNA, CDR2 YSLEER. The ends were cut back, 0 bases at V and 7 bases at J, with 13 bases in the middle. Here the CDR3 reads CASSQERLRSNSPLHF. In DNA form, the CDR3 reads TGCGCCAGCAGCCAAGAACGGCTGCGGAGCAATTCACCCCTCCACTTT.

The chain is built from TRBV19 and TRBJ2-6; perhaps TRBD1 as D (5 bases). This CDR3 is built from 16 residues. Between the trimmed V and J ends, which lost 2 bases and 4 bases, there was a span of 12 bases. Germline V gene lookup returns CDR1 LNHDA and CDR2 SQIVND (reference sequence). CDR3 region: CASSIHRSEGANVLTF. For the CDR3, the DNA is TGTGCCAGTAGTATACACAGGTCAGAAGGGGCCAACGTCCTGACTTTC.

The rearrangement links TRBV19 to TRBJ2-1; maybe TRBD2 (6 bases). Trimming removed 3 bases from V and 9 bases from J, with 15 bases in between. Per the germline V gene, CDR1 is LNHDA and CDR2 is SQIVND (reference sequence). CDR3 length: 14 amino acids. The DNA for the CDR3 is TGTGCCAGTAGTATTGTGGCGGGGTGGGGTGAGCAGTTCTTC. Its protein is CASSIVAGWGEQFF.

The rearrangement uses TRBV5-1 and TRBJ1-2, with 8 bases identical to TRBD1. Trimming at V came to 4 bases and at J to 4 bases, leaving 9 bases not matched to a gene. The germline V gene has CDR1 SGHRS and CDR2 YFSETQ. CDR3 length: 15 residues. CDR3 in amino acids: CASSREGQAGYGYTF. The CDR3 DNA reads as TGCGCCAGCAGCAGGGAGGGACAGGCCGGCTATGGCTACACCTTC.

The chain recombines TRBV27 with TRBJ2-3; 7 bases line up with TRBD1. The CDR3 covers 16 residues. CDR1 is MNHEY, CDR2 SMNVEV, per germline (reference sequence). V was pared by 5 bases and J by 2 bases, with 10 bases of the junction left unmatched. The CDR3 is CASSPSLRGHTDTQYF. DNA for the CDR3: TGTGCCAGCAGTCCCTCCCTGAGGGGGCACACAGATACGCAGTATTTT.